This entry is about one TCR beta chain. It lacks a known antigen. The record has no base qualities; no much larger clone is one base away. V and J lose 7 bases and 0 bases, and a span of 4 bases separates them. From the germline V gene, CDR1 is MDHEN and CDR2 is SYDVKM. There are 13 amino acids in the CDR3, from cysteine to phenylalanine inclusive. Just CDR3 DNA is preserved here, 39 bases in frame from base 1. The data stem from a study of cytomegalovirus exposure and HLA in healthy donors (TCRdb year 2017). Study-wide context: An earlier analysis of some 600 of the donors reported 276 Gb of sequence data and 117 million unique TCR beta sequences obtained from around 190 million T cells. In the later analysis, no new phenotypic data were used to find candidate immune exposures; instead, reliance was placed on TCR beta sequences and their occurrence across donors. To decide whether each TCR beta V gene segment behaved as functional or pseudogenic, an earlier analysis of some 600 of the donors relied on high-throughput TCR beta sequencing. Alongside the repertoire data, information on donor age, sex, ethnicity and CMV serostatus was compiled. All discovery cohort repertoires had been generated on a single sequencing platform. HLA typing included class I and class II loci at four-digit resolution. A later analysis re-analyzed previously published TCR beta repertoires from about 600 donors and added high-resolution HLA genotyping to study TCR occurrence patterns. Among the roughly 390 genotyped donors, about 83% belonged to the genetic ancestry cluster associated with self-reported Caucasian donors. Because of strong linkage in the cohort, four to six DR-DQ haplotypes were treated as single units for association and clustering. The study aimed to test whether cataloging public T cell receptors could reveal signatures of past pathogen exposure. In a later genetic analysis, genome-wide SNP genotypes for 398 of the 666 donors were used, and that subset was treated as a discovery cohort. On average, 235,054 unique TCR beta nucleotide sequences were sequenced per donor among 398 genotyped donors of the cohort, with 15% to 20% of those sequences being non-productive. The study profiled the T cell repertoires of hundreds of subjects by immunosequencing and related them to cytomegalovirus serostatus. In addition to the first cohort of 666 subjects, a separate validation cohort of about 120 different subjects was used. Roughly 300 gigabases of sequencing data and around 85 million unique TCR sequences made up an early release that covered several hundred HLA-typed donors. Typing coverage differed by locus: A, B, C, DRB1 and DQB1 were typed in roughly 620-640 donors, DQA1 in around 500, DPA1 in over 600, and DPB1 in roughly 450. To predict cytomegalovirus infection status, the study brought together high-throughput TCR immunosequencing, statistical association of individual TCRs with disease status, and machine learning.

The cohort consisted of hundreds of healthy bone marrow donors. All cohort members were sampled while nominally healthy, although unrecorded immune exposures were likely present. The donor was CMV seropositive and belonged to the group of around 300 seropositive cohort members. Every donor gave a peripheral blood sample, and the peripheral blood mononuclear cells from that sample were used for TCR beta sequencing. The Qiagen DNeasy Blood Extraction Kit was used to extract genomic DNA from the blood cell samples. Receptor libraries were prepared by the immunoSEQ multiplex PCR assay. For the multiplex PCR, a mixture combining 60 forward primers for TCR Vbeta segments and 13 reverse primers for TCR Jbeta segments was used. A multiplex PCR assay on genomic DNA amplified the CDR3 region of rearranged TCR beta genes. On the Illumina HiSeq System, the amplified TCR beta libraries were sequenced as 87-base-pair reads. As for the authors' bioinformatics: A later analysis tallied tens of millions of unique TCR beta chains across the 640 or so repertoires, and about 10 million of those chains were shared by two or more donors. Raw reads were error-corrected and collapsed into unique sequences by a nearest-neighbor algorithm in which closely related sequences were merged to remove PCR and sequencing errors. CDR3 sequences were aligned to IMGT reference sequences to assign V, D and J gene segments. Each retained sequence needed at least a six-nucleotide match to both a V gene segment and a J gene segment. A rearrangement counted as productive if the CDR3 had no stop codons and remained in frame with V and J, and every other rearrangement counted as non-productive. CDR3 was defined by IMGT convention, running from the second conserved V-encoded cysteine to the conserved J-encoded phenylalanine. In an earlier analysis of around 600 of the donors, sequences lacking an unambiguous match to a single V gene segment were excluded. An earlier analysis of fewer than 650 of the donors classified V segments as functional when productive rearrangements were above 56.7% and as segregating when the standard deviation between donors was above 5%. A statistical classification framework was developed to diagnose cytomegalovirus status using the catalog of TCR beta chain sequences. In a later analysis, TCR nucleotide sequences were compared against IMGT/GENE-DB human TR gene sequences so that V and J genes could be assigned. A later analysis assigned CDR3 sequences and most-parsimonious VDJ recombination scenarios with the TCRdist pipeline. A later analysis defined each TCR beta chain by its CDR3 amino acid sequence plus V-gene family, and excluded reads lacking a unique V-gene family. As a way to deal with suspected cross-contamination and a sequencing artifact, a later analysis dropped more than 500 nucleotide sequences that were highly shared and had low generation probability. For each public chain, a later analysis derived a clonal expansion index from normalized ranks of inferred template counts within each repertoire. Generation probabilities in a later analysis came from a VDJ recombination model fitted to out-of-frame rearrangements, and those results were checked against IGoR. In a later analysis, hypergeometric tests were used to score TCR-TCR, TCR-HLA and TCR-CMV co-occurrence, with a repertoire-size bias correction applied to TCR pairs. A later analysis estimated false discovery rates by permuting HLA or CMV assignments 20 times. In a later analysis, co-occurring TCRs were grouped using DBSCAN, with TCRdist sequence similarity added in when clustering inside HLA-allele-positive subsets. Co-occurrence clustering excluded repertoires with fewer than 30,000 or more than 120,000 public chains, plus five with anomalous nucleotide sharing. In its TCRdb copy, this immuneACCESS table keeps in-frame sequences only and misses some clones. Where compared with another copy, unresolved V genes explain less than half of these, and the others have no known cause. That table gives V, J and clone size, and the DNA gave D and trimming. The sample records about 95,000 clones, around 84% of which are singletons. The top ten clones comprise approximately 4% of the sample.

The study at large found these results: In vitro tests confirmed that a few of the cytomegalovirus-associated TCR beta chains recognize cytomegalovirus antigens. In a later analysis, HLA-associated TCR beta chains were found to be more clonally expanded and to have lower generation probabilities than equally common non-associated chains. An earlier analysis of 587 of the donors showed that most TCR beta V segments appeared in productive rearrangements either about 87% or about 30% of the time, which broadly matched IMGT annotations. This cohort had only TCR beta chains sequenced, and the lack of alpha or paired-chain data limited which features could be detected. At a false discovery rate of 0.05, a later analysis linked approximately 18,000 TCR beta sequences to specific HLA alleles. A further reported finding was that TCR beta sequences accurately predicted the HLA-A and HLA-B alleles for most subjects in the first cohort. The authors suggested that the approach could potentially be generalized to other disease states and immunological phenotypes. According to a later analysis, parvovirus B19, influenza, CMV and Epstein-Barr virus appeared linked to several top co-occurrence clusters. Assigning TCR associations to individual alleles was difficult when HLA alleles, especially DR and DQ, strongly co-occurred. Cytomegalovirus status was reported to be diagnosed by the classifier with high specificity and sensitivity in both the original and validation cohorts. Because the 87-base-pair reads could not distinguish some IMGT-functional V segments, including TRBV6-2 and TRBV6-3, those segments were excluded. In the study, about 150 TCR beta chains were listed as associated with cytomegalovirus. Compared with the approximately 600-donor mean, donors in an Asian-associated ancestry cluster had fewer N-insertions in productive TCRs, according to a later genetic analysis. CMV serostatus was the only immune exposure information available for the cohort. A cluster of highly shared sequence variants was judged likely to represent a technical artifact of the sequencing pipeline. A later analysis found that TCR association rates varied across HLA loci, with DRB1 alleles showing the most associated TCRs and HLA-C alleles the fewest. Sequencing depth was assumed to be roughly uniform across donors in the presence/absence analyses, though that assumption may not hold. In a later genetic analysis, a missense DCLRE1C variant was associated with V-gene and J-gene trimming of TCR beta chains, and the association was replicated in an independent cohort. Because counts were too low, 15 or so rarely observed V segments, including chromosome 9 orphons, were excluded from the earlier analysis of some 540 of the donors. Because HLA typing was missing for some donors at each locus, association tests included only the typed subset. Most CMV-associated TCR beta chains appeared to be HLA-restricted in a later analysis, and the HLA associations seemed to be driven largely by CMV exposure. Most TCR sequences were seen in very few donors, while some public TCRs were found in many individuals. Linkage disequilibrium might explain the correlated functional status among segregating V segments, but an unknown experimental factor could not be excluded.

Sample: PBMCs. In this chain, TRBV28 is recombined with TRBJ1-6, with the D gene not confidently named. This sequence was found in a woman between 40 and 50 years old in good health and CMV-seropositive. The nucleotide sequence is TGTGCCAGCACAGGCTCCTATAATTCACCCCTCCACTTT. This yields the protein CASTGSYNSPLHF. Reference TRBV28 and TRBJ1-6 proteins supply the regions before and after the CDR3; the full variable domain is: DVKVTQSSRYLVKRTGEKVFLECVQDMDHENMFWYRQDPGLGLRLIYFSYDVKMKEKGDIPEGYSVSREKKERFSLILESASTNQTSMYLCASTGSYNSPLHFGNGTRLTVT.